Listed here is a single T cell receptor (beta chain). It has no known antigen specificity. Per-base qualities were not stored, and no clone one base away is much larger. The immunoSEQ Assay, a bias-controlled multiplex PCR, was used to amplify TCRbeta CDR3 regions from genomic DNA. From the authors' description of their analysis: The number of nucleated cells in each sample was estimated by amplification of reference gene primers within the assay. To quantify the absolute abundance of each unique TCRbeta CDR3 rearrangement, sequence reads were collapsed and filtered. For each sample, productive Simpson clonality was calculated by taking the square root of Simpson's diversity index across productive rearrangements. In TCRdb, the immuneACCESS table is reduced to in-frame sequences with V and J assigned. These tables do not hold every clone; where another copy was compared, an unresolved V gene accounts for under half, and the others remain unexplained. The DNA gave D and trimming, while V, J and clone size come from that table. The sample contains around 100,000 clones, 82% of them found a single time. Clones ranked in the top ten supply about 5% of the sample.

Whole blood was collected in K2EDTA tubes by collaborating institutions according to the institutions' own protocols. For TCRbeta analysis, collaborator samples were shipped as frozen whole blood, as isolated PBMCs, or as DNA extracted from either sample type. The sample belongs to a study of blood T cell repertoires in COVID-19 (dated by TCRdb to 2018 to 2020). Notes on the research overall: Samples covering the acute and convalescent phases of COVID-19 were provided by collaborators in the United States, Italy and Spain. The sample metadata nearly always contained a de-identified subject ID, COVID-19 status, age in years and sex. Where available, HLA class I and class II types were taken from metadata supplied by the sample provider and were not determined by assay-based typing. Samples were obtained from the ongoing ImmuneRACE study (first 160 participants) and from 1,200 or so subjects provided by 6 global collaborators. The repertoires were released in a freely available public database meant as a resource for research on the immune response to SARS-CoV-2. The material from the prospective study consisted of cDNA or gDNA derived from T cells, B-cell-depleted T cells, or PBMCs. The dataset comprised deeply sampled blood TCRbeta repertoires from subjects exposed to, actively infected with, or recovered from COVID-19.

Findings and caveats that apply to the study as a whole: The amount of clinical and demographic metadata varied by source and participant and was provided uncurated.

The TCR sequence derives from a man aged 60 to 75 with acute or convalescent COVID-19. Sequenced input: peripheral blood.

The CDR3 loop reads CASSLTPGLSTGELFF. The nucleotide sequence is TGTGCCAGCAGCTTGACACCGGGACTTAGCACCGGGGAGCTGTTTTTT. The sequence is built from TRBV5-5 and TRBJ2-2; 6 matching bases give a weak D call of TRBD2. V is clipped by 1 base and J by 4 bases, and the sequence between their germline boundaries is 14 bases long. Via the germline V gene (reference sequence), CDR1 is SGHKS and CDR2 YYEKEE. Measured from the cysteine to the phenylalanine, the CDR3 is 16 residues long. The only DNA kept is the CDR3, 48 bases in frame from the first base.